The entry below gives a single T cell receptor beta chain sequence along with its context. What it binds is not known. This sample was included in a study of cytomegalovirus exposure and HLA in healthy donors. Overall study results and limits: Cytomegalovirus association was assigned to about 150 TCR beta chains. A later look showed TCR association rates differing by HLA locus, highest for DRB1 and lowest for HLA-C.

PCR was performed using 60 Vbeta and 13 Jbeta primers. In the authors' methods: There were around 80 million unique TCR beta chains by a later count, and some 11 million of them were shared. Clones were sequenced by immunoSEQ multiplex PCR, and TCRdb holds only the in-frame ones, with some missing. The V and J calls and clone size come from that table; D and trimming were worked out from the DNA. The profile shows approximately 140,000 clones, approximately 71% of them singletons. Each of the donors was a healthy bone marrow donor. Losses at the gene ends were 5 bases for V and 0 bases for J; bases not matched to a gene: 6. CDR1 is MNHEY, CDR2 SMNVEV, per germline (reference sequence). This CDR3 is 15 amino acids long.

Sequenced input: PBMCs. The clonotype originates from a middle-aged man in good health and CMV-seronegative. V usage is TRBV27 and J usage is TRBJ1-1; 7 nucleotides line up with TRBD1. CDR3 bases: TGTGCCAGCAGTAGGCAGGGGGGTATGAACACTGAAGCTTTCTTT. Translating it yields CASSRQGGMNTEAFF.